These 11 T cell receptor beta chains originate from one sample sequenced in a study of T cell responses to AZD1222 COVID-19 vaccine. This table comes from immunoSEQ multiplex PCR, and its TCRdb copy is limited to in-frame clones, with some not included. The sample holds under 35,000 clones, approximately 84% seen once. Sample: peripheral blood, taken 28 days after the second AZD1222 dose. All receptors derive from an adult who received the AZD1222 COVID-19 vaccine.

V and J are TRBV5-4 and TRBJ2-5; possibly TRBD1 or TRBD2 for D (5 bases each). Trimming took 2 bases from V and 2 from J, leaving 16 bases between them. CDR1 and CDR2 (germline): SGHNT, YYREEE (reference sequence). This CDR3 contains 16 residues. The CDR3 region is CASSLGPGTGQETQYF. The DNA for the CDR3 is TGTGCCAGCAGCTTAGGCCCTGGGACGGGACAAGAGACCCAGTACTTC. Full variable domain (rest looked up from reference TRBV5-4 and TRBJ2-5): ETGVTQSPTHLIKTRGQQVTLRCSSQSGHNTVSWYQQALGQGPQFIFQYYREEENGRGNFPPRFSGLQFPNYSSELNVNALELDDSALYLCASSLGPGTGQETQYFGPGTRLLVL.

J is TRBJ1-1 and V is TRBV7-2; D gene unclear. Germline CDR1 reads SGHTA; CDR2 reads FQGNSA. The CDR3 loop spans 14 amino acids. Trimming stripped 2 bases from V and 6 bases from J, with 13 bases between. CDR3 amino acids: CASSLLREVPEAFF. CDR3 nucleotide sequence: TGTGCCAGCAGCTTATTAAGGGAGGTCCCTGAAGCTTTCTTT.

The genes are TRBV28 and TRBJ1-1; 7 nucleotides agree with TRBD1. The CDR3 totals 14 residues. The junction had 5 bases not matched to a gene; V was cut back by 6 bases and J by 1 base. CDR1 and CDR2 (germline): MDHEN, SYDVKM. CDR3: CASSATGRNTEAFF. DNA for the CDR3: TGTGCCAGCAGCGCGACAGGGAGGAACACTGAAGCTTTCTTT.

V gene TRBV5-1 combines with J gene TRBJ2-2; 9 bases are a match to TRBD2. The CDR3 spans 16 residues. Germline CDR1 SGHRS, CDR2 YFSETQ. Trimming at V came to 3 bases and at J to 0 bases, leaving 3 bases not matched to a gene. The CDR3 DNA sequence: TGCGCCAGCAGCTCCCGACTAGCGGCGAACACCGGGGAGCTGTTTTTT. This sequence encodes CASSSRLAANTGELFF. The entire variable domain, with the rest obtained from reference TRBV5-1 and TRBJ2-2, is as follows: KAGVTQTPRYLIKTRGQQVTLSCSPISGHRSVSWYQQTPGQGLQFLFEYFSETQRNKGNFPGRFSGRQFSNSRSEMNVSTLELGDSALYLCASSSRLAANTGELFFGEGSRLTVL.

This sequence joins TRBV24-1 and TRBJ2-5; TRBD2 is a possible D gene (6 bases). The V end lost 2 bases, the J end lost 5 bases, and 8 bases lay between the germline ends. The CDR3 extends over 13 amino acids. CDR1 is KGHDR, CDR2 SFDVKD, per germline. The CDR3 region has the DNA TGTGCCACCAGTGATTCAGGGAGGGAGACCCAGTACTTC. It codes for CATSDSGRETQYF.

This clone showed up just a few times. The chain links TRBV12-3 or TRBV12-4 to TRBJ1-1; 7 nucleotides align to TRBD1. The V segment lost 5 bases and the J segment 4 bases; nucleotides outside the gene matches: 4. The CDR3 covers 13 residues. CDR3 amino acids: CASSTQGPTEAFF. CDR3 nucleotide sequence: TGTGCCAGCAGTACACAGGGGCCCACTGAAGCTTTCTTT.

This chain joins TRBV7-2 and TRBJ1-5; no firm D call. Trimming pared 1 base from V and 5 bases from J, leaving 9 bases between. Germline-derived CDR1 and CDR2 are SGHTA and FQGNSA. The length of the CDR3 is 14 residues. CDR3 nucleotides: TGTGCCAGCAGCTTAGTTTACGGGGATCAGCCCCAGCATTTT. This translates into CASSLVYGDQPQHF.

The rearrangement links TRBV2 to TRBJ2-5; 8 positions agree with TRBD1. This CDR3 comprises 15 residues. The trim removed 4 bases at V and 5 bases at J, leaving 9 bases unmatched. The V gene's germline CDR1 is SNHLY and CDR2 FYNNEI. CDR3 sequence reads: CASSVDRGRAETQYF. The CDR3, as DNA: TGTGCCAGCAGTGTCGACAGGGGCCGCGCGGAGACCCAGTACTTC. The whole variable domain, filled in from reference TRBV2 and TRBJ2-5, reads EPEVTQTPSHQVTQMGQEVILRCVPISNHLYFYWYRQILGQKVEFLVSFYNNEISEKSEIFDDQFSVERPDGSNFTLKIRSTKLEDSAMYFCASSVDRGRAETQYFGPGTRLLVL.

The V call is TRBV28, the J call TRBJ1-5; D is perhaps TRBD1 (6 bases). Germline assignment: CDR1 MDHEN and CDR2 SYDVKM. The CDR3 length is 14 residues. Trimming cost V 6 bases and J 6 bases, with 15 bases left between them. CDR3 nucleotide sequence: TGTGCCAGCAGGCCCCGAACAGGGCCTCAGCCCCAGCATTTT. As protein: CASRPRTGPQPQHF.

This clone was recorded once. V and J are TRBV7-9 and TRBJ2-5; no reliable D call. Trimming removed 7 bases from V and 5 bases from J, with 11 bases in between. The CDR3 has 12 residues. The germline CDR1 and CDR2 sequences are SEHNR and FQNEAQ (reference sequence). The CDR3 spells CASTMTDETQYF. The CDR3 DNA follows: TGTGCCAGCACCATGACGGACGAGACCCAGTACTTC.

The chain has TRBV7-2 and TRBJ2-1, with D hard to call. The length of the CDR3 is 12 residues. CDR1 SGHTA and CDR2 FQGNSA come from the germline V gene. V dropped 3 bases and J dropped 2 bases, with 2 bases sitting between them. The CDR3 DNA follows: TGTGCCAGCAGCTTGACCTACAATGAGCAGTTCTTC. Translated, it gives CASSLTYNEQFF.